This TCR beta chain is drawn from a study of radiation and T cells in renal cell carcinoma. Study-level information: Nephrectomy followed 15 Gy stereotactic body radiation by 4 weeks.

CDR1 SGHVS and CDR2 FNYEAQ come from the germline V gene. The CDR3 has 16 residues. With 1 base removed from V and 0 bases from J, the gap between germline ends came to 12 bases. Study-wide points: Top tumor clonotypes rose in blood 2 weeks post-radiation, then contracted.

Here immunoSEQ multiplex PCR was the method, and the copy in TCRdb shows in-frame clones only, minus some. The sample comprises roughly 130,000 clones, approximately 75% of which are singletons, and 1.5% to 2% rests with the top ten. Time point denoted: blood 2 weeks post-SBRT. Treatment denoted: 15 Gy SBRT to primary tumor, nephrectomy 4 weeks later. Regarding this clone: The antigen remains undetermined.

The specimen comprised blood, sampled from a patient whose treatment included radiotherapy and nephrectomy. The chain recombines TRBV7-6 with TRBJ1-1; D is undetermined. This sequence was found in a woman in her sixties with renal cell carcinoma. The CDR3 DNA reads TGTGCCAGCAGCTTAGAGCCGGGAGGGTTGAACACTGAAGCTTTCTTT. The encoded protein is CASSLEPGGLNTEAFF.